This T cell receptor (beta chain) originates from a study of shared clonotypes between healthy human individuals. As originally analysed: Filtering was not the same, since immunoSEQ gave junction-only sequences without quality scores. Profiling relied on immunoSEQ multiplex PCR, and the TCRdb table lists in-frame clones only, not all of them. The V and J calls and clone size are taken from that table; D and trimming were inferred from the DNA. This repertoire shows approximately 710,000 clones, around 90% found once; its top ten account for 34%. V was clipped by 6 bases and J by 0 bases; unmatched bases: 7. The CDR3 sequence is 16 residues long. In germline, CDR1 is SEHNR, CDR2 FQNEAQ (reference sequence). Among the donors, all were Caucasian adults who lived in Nashville, Tennessee.

The genes are TRBV7-9 and TRBJ2-5; the match to TRBD2 covers 10 bases. The sample consisted of memory CD8+ T cells from PBMCs. Subset defined: CD45RO+ cells pooled with CCR7-negative TemRA cells. This clonotype was sampled from a man aged 18 to 29 in good health. Some clones in this sample may be carry-over from other donors' samples. The CDR3 spells CASSSGLAEYQETQYF. DNA of the CDR3: TGTGCCAGCAGTTCAGGACTAGCGGAATACCAAGAGACCCAGTACTTC.